Included here is one T cell receptor (beta chain) sequence, with context. The target antigen is unknown. Using immunoSEQ multiplex PCR, the repertoire was profiled, and TCRdb retains in-frame clones only, with some absent. The sample yields around 140,000 clones, 86% seen once. Time point: blood 4 weeks post-SBRT, at nephrectomy. Treatment specified: 15 Gy SBRT to primary tumor, nephrectomy 4 weeks later. This entry is derived from a study of radiation and T cells in renal cell carcinoma. Overall study findings and caveats: In blood, top tumor clones expanded by 2 weeks, shrinking by 4.

The TCR was taken from a woman aged 45-60 years with renal cell carcinoma. This specimen was blood, taken from a patient whose treatment included radiotherapy and nephrectomy.

This CDR3 reads CASSLSGGGYTF. DNA for the CDR3: TGTGCCAGCAGTTTATCCGGGGGTGGCTACACCTTC. The V call is TRBV27, the J call TRBJ1-2, with TRBD1 as a possible D gene (5 bases). In germline, CDR1 is MNHEY, CDR2 SMNVEV (reference sequence). The CDR3 length is 12 residues. The V gene lost 0 bases and the J gene lost 7 bases, with 6 bases spanning the gap.